The clone carrying this TCR beta chain was found a few times. In the original analysis: Nucleated cell number was recorded as an estimate derived from reference gene primer amplification. This table comes from immunoSEQ multiplex PCR, and its TCRdb copy is limited to in-frame clones, with some not included. For V, J and clone size, that table is used; D and trimming come from the DNA. The table shows fewer than 30,000 clones, with roughly 84% occurring only once. The CDR3 consists of 17 residues. The germline CDR1 and CDR2 sequences are SGHRS and YFSETQ. J lost 5 bases, V lost 0 bases, and 13 bases had no gene match. This record comes from a study of blood T cell repertoires in COVID-19. Study-wide background: Acute and convalescent COVID-19 specimens originated in the United States, Italy and Spain. In each case, the material was cDNA or gDNA derived from T cells, B-cell-depleted T cells, or PBMCs.

The receptor was isolated from a man aged 45-65 years with active COVID-19. The sequencing sample was made of peripheral blood. The chain combines TRBV5-1 with TRBJ1-1; 7 bases map to TRBD1. The CDR3 DNA is TGCGCCAGCAGCTTGGTAGGACCCAGACAGGGATGGACTGAAGCTTTCTTT. It yields the protein CASSLVGPRQGWTEAFF.